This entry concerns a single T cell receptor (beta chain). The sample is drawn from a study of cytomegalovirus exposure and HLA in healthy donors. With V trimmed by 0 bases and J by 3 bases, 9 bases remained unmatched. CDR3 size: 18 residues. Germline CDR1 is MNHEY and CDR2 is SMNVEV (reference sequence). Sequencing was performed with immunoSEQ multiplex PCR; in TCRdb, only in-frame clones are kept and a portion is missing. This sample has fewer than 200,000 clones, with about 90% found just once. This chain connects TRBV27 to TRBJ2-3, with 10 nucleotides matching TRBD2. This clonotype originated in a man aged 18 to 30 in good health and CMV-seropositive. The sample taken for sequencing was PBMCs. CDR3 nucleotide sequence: TGTGCCAGCAGTTTATCGTCGGCTAGCGGGAGTACAACAGATACGCAGTATTTT. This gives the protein CASSLSSASGSTTDTQYF.